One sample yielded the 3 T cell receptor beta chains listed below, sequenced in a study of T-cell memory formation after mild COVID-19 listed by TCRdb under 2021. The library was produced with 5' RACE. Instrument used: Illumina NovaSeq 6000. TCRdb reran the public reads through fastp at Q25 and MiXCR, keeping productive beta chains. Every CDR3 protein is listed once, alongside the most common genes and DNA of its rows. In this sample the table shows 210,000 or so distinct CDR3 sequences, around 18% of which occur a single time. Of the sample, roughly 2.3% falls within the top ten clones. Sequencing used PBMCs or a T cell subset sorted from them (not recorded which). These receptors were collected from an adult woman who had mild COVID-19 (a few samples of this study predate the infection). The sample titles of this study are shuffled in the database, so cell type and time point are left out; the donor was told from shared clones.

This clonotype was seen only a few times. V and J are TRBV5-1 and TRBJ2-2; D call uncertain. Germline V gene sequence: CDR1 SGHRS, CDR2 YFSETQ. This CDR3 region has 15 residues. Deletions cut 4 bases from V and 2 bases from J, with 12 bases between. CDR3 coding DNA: TGCGCCAGCAGCCTGGCCGGTATCAACACCGGGGAGCTGTTTTTT. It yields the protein CASSLAGINTGELFF.

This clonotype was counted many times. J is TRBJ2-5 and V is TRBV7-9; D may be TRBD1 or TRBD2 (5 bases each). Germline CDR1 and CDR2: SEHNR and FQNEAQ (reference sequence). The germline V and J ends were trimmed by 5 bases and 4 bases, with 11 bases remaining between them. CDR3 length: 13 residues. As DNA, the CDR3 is TGTGCCAGCAGCCTAGTGGGGACAGAGACCCAGTACTTC. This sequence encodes CASSLVGTETQYF.

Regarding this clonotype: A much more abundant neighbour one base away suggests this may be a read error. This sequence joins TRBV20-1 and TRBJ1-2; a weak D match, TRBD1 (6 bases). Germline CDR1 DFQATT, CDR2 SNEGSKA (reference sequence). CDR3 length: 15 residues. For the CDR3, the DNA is TGCAGTGCTAGAGACAAAACAGGGTTCACCTATGGCTGCACCTTC. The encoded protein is CSARDKTGFTYGCTF.